The 14 T cell receptor beta chains below all came from one sample that was sequenced in a study of T-cell memory formation after mild COVID-19. MiXCR, applied by TCRdb to the 5' RACE reads, yields one record per CDR3 protein. The profile shows under 300,000 distinct CDR3 sequences, approximately 8.4% of them singletons. The sample taken for sequencing was PBMCs or a T cell subset sorted from them (not recorded which). Receptor source: a man aged 18 to 29 who had mild COVID-19 (a few samples of this study predate the infection). Cell type and time point are not known.

This clonotype turned up a few times. V is TRBV27 and J is TRBJ1-5; D ambiguous. The ends were cut back, 0 bases at V and 2 bases at J, with 14 bases in the middle. The CDR3 is 17 amino acids. Germline CDR1 reads MNHEY; CDR2 reads SMNVEV (reference sequence). The CDR3 bases are TGTGCCAGCAGTTTATCAAGTGTACCCTTCGGCAATCAGCCCCAGCATTTT. Protein sequence: CASSLSSVPFGNQPQHF.

J is TRBJ2-7 and V is TRBV5-1; 10 nucleotides agree with TRBD1. J lost 4 bases, V lost 3 bases, and 4 bases had no gene match. Germline V lookup: CDR1 SGHRS, CDR2 YFSETQ. CDR3 length: 14 amino acids. The CDR3 region has the DNA TGCGCCAGCAGCTCCCGGGACAGGGGTTACGAGCAGTACTTC. It codes for CASSSRDRGYEQYF.

This chain joins TRBV9 and TRBJ2-7; TRBD1 might be the D (6 bases). V dropped 0 bases and J dropped 0 bases, with 10 bases sitting between them. CDR1 is SGDLS and CDR2 is YYNGEE in the germline V gene. The CDR3 is made up of 15 amino acids. CDR3 loop: CASSVGGLSSYEQYF. CDR3 sequence (DNA): TGTGCCAGCAGCGTAGGGGGGCTGTCCTCCTACGAGCAGTACTTC.

The chain has TRBV7-9 and TRBJ2-7, with D hard to call. Germline CDR1 reads SEHNR; CDR2 reads FQNEAQ (reference sequence). There are 14 residues in the CDR3. V lost 7 bases and J 5 bases, leaving 18 bases between the germline ends. This CDR3 reads CASTHSTPGHEQYF. CDR3 sequence (DNA): TGTGCCAGCACCCACAGTACCCCCGGGCACGAGCAGTACTTC.

This clonotype was found a few times. The genes are TRBV10-3 and TRBJ1-3, with D perhaps TRBD1 (6 bases). Trimming removed 9 bases at V and 2 bases at J, with 8 bases between. CDR1 is ENHRY, CDR2 SYGVKD, per germline. The CDR3 has 12 amino acids. The chain's CDR3 is CAIAGAGNTIYF. The CDR3 nucleotides read TGTGCCATAGCAGGGGCTGGAAACACCATATATTTT.

This clonotype was detected a few times. J is TRBJ2-4 and V is TRBV20-1; 11 bases match TRBD1. Germline V gene lookup returns CDR1 DFQATT and CDR2 SNEGSKA (reference sequence). The CDR3 contains 14 residues. J lost 3 bases, V lost 5 bases, and 3 bases had no gene match. CDR3 region: CSASGTGGKNIQYF. The CDR3 DNA sequence: TGCAGTGCTTCCGGGACAGGGGGCAAAAACATTCAGTACTTC.

This clonotype was observed many times. The chain is built from TRBV23-1 and TRBJ1-6, with 11 bases identical to TRBD1. Being an ORF, TRBV23-1 has a function that is uncertain. J was trimmed by 4 bases and V by 0 bases; bases with no gene match: 5. The CDR3 covers 18 residues. CDR3 sequence: CASSQSVRDRGYNSPLHF. The CDR3 DNA reads TGCGCCAGCAGTCAATCGGTCCGGGACAGGGGGTATAATTCACCCCTCCACTTT.

This clonotype was picked up a small number of times. V is TRBV20-1 and J is TRBJ1-4; 9 positions agree with TRBD1. The CDR3 has 17 residues. Germline lookup yields CDR1 DFQATT and CDR2 SNEGSKA (reference sequence). V lost 2 bases to trimming and J lost 0 bases; unmatched junction nucleotides: 7. This CDR3 is CSARKGQGGPTNEKLFF. The CDR3 DNA follows: TGCAGTGCTAGAAAGGGACAGGGTGGTCCAACTAATGAAAAACTGTTTTTT.

The J gene is TRBJ1-4, the V gene TRBV27, with D unclear. V was trimmed by 6 bases and J by 1 base, leaving 12 bases between them. The germline V gene encodes CDR1 MNHEY and CDR2 SMNVEV (reference sequence). This CDR3 is built from 15 residues. CDR3 protein: CASRRNSLTNEKLFF. CDR3 coding DNA: TGTGCCAGCAGGCGCAACAGTTTAACTAATGAAAAACTGTTTTTT.

The V call is TRBV7-2, the J call TRBJ2-2; D tentatively fits TRBD1 or TRBD2 (5 bases each). This CDR3 is 14 amino acids long. From germline, CDR1 is SGHTA and CDR2 FQGNSA. Deletions cut 4 bases from V and 4 bases from J, with 10 bases between. DNA of the CDR3: TGTGCCAGCAGCTCTCGGGGCGCCACCGGGGAGCTGTTTTTT. Translation gives CASSSRGATGELFF.

This clonotype has at least ten counts. The chain is built from TRBV12-3 or TRBV12-4 and TRBJ2-2; 13 positions match TRBD2. Losses at the gene ends were 3 bases for V and 4 bases for J; bases not matched to a gene: 5. CDR3 length: 17 residues. This chain's CDR3 is CASSLTSGGPGTGELFF. The CDR3 DNA sequence: TGTGCCAGCAGTTTGACTAGCGGGGGGCCGGGCACCGGGGAGCTGTTTTTT.

The chain has TRBV7-2 and TRBJ2-3, with 8 bases matching TRBD1. V lost 6 bases and J lost 5; bases outside the gene matches: 13. The length of the CDR3 is 16 residues. The V gene's germline CDR1 is SGHTA and CDR2 FQGNSA. The CDR3 DNA reads TGTGCCAGCAGTTCCAGCAGGGGGCGCATAGGAGATACGCAGTATTTT. Protein: CASSSSRGRIGDTQYF.

This clonotype came up a few times. This chain uses TRBV7-2 with TRBJ2-1; D remains ambiguous. Germline V gene lookup returns CDR1 SGHTA and CDR2 FQGNSA. The CDR3 consists of 13 residues. The V end was cut by 5 bases, the J end by 5 bases, with 10 bases between. CDR3 residues: CASSVDGNNEQFF. As DNA, the CDR3 is TGTGCCAGCAGCGTCGACGGAAACAATGAGCAGTTCTTC.

The DNA of the CDR3 is TGCGCCAGCAGCTTGGGACACTATAGGAATTCACCCCTCCACTTT. Translating it yields CASSLGHYRNSPLHF. The V call is TRBV5-1, the J call TRBJ1-6, with D unclear. Germline values: CDR1 SGHRS, CDR2 YFSETQ. Trimming shortened V by 0 bases and J by 7 bases, and 11 bases separated the two germline ends. This CDR3 has 15 amino acids.